Following are 29 T cell receptor beta chains from one sample sequenced in a study of post-analysis software for immune sequencing data. General observations from the study: Comparison of patients with controls showed five or six TRBV segments more frequent in patients, TRBV5-6, TRBV5-1 and TRBV20-1 among them.

Antigen specificity for these receptors is unknown. Unique molecular identifiers were present in the TCR beta cDNA libraries. TCRdb fed the PCR reads into MiXCR, producing one record per CDR3 protein. The table includes about 180,000 distinct CDR3 sequences, about 29% detected once. The sample consisted of blood. All receptors derive from a girl aged 5-17 years with multiple sclerosis.

Many counts were recorded for this clonotype. The rearrangement joins TRBV6-5 to TRBJ2-7; TRBD1 agrees at 9 bases. From germline, CDR1 is MNHEY and CDR2 SVGAGI. The CDR3 runs to 17 residues. Trimming at V came to 6 bases and at J to 2 bases, leaving 14 bases not matched to a gene. This CDR3 is CASSRDRVGFSTYEQYF. CDR3 bases: TGTGCCAGCAGCCGGGACAGGGTGGGGTTTTCGACCTACGAGCAGTACTTC.

This chain connects TRBV30 to TRBJ2-1; TRBD1 matches at 9 bases. This CDR3 is 15 amino acids long. Germline V gene data show CDR1 as GTSNPN and CDR2 as SVGIG (reference sequence). V lost 0 bases, J lost 8 bases, and 8 bases stayed unmatched. The CDR3 bases are TGTGCCTGGAGTGTACCGGGGACAGGGACAGATGAGCAGTTCTTC. Residues: CAWSVPGTGTDEQFF. Variable domain in full (rest from reference TRBV30 and TRBJ2-1): SQTIHQWPATLVQPVGSPLSLECTVEGTSNPNLYWYRQAAGRGLQLLFYSVGIGQISSEVPQNLSASRPQDRQFILSSKKLLLSDSGFYLCAWSVPGTGTDEQFFGPGTRLTVL.

This clonotype was picked up many times. This rearrangement joins TRBV7-2 to TRBJ2-7, with TRBD2 identical over 7 bases. The V and J ends lost 7 bases and 5 bases, in that order; junction bases with no gene match: 8. Germline V gene data show CDR1 as SGHTA and CDR2 as FQGNSA. CDR3 length: 13 residues. The CDR3 protein is CASNGLVVNEQYF. DNA of the CDR3: TGTGCCAGCAACGGACTAGTCGTAAACGAGCAGTACTTC.

CDR3 nucleotides: TGTGCCAGCAGCGATTTTTACAGGGGCCAAGAGACCCAGTACTTC. This codes for CASSDFYRGQETQYF. The chain employs TRBV7-2 and TRBJ2-5; 7 bases are shared with TRBD1. After removal of 5 bases from V and 1 base from J, the junction contained 7 bases not matched to a gene. Per the germline V gene, CDR1 is SGHTA and CDR2 is FQGNSA. The CDR3 sequence is 15 residues long.

The rearrangement joins TRBV15 to TRBJ2-5; 8 bases line up with TRBD1. Germline CDR1 reads LNHNV; CDR2 reads YYDKDF (reference sequence). The CDR3 consists of 12 residues. Trimming removed 6 bases from V and 3 bases from J; junction bases left unmatched: 0. The CDR3 here is CATRQGEETQYF. The CDR3 DNA reads TGTGCCACCAGACAGGGGGAAGAGACCCAGTACTTC.

This clonotype was recorded many times. The V call is TRBV5-1, the J call TRBJ2-1; the match to TRBD2 covers 8 bases. With 0 bases clipped from V and 10 bases from J, the junction kept 9 bases outside the gene matches. CDR1 is SGHRS and CDR2 is YFSETQ in the germline V gene. This CDR3 comprises 15 residues. The CDR3 nucleotides are TGCGCCAGCAGCTTGGAACTAGCGGCCAGCCTGGAGCAGTTCTTC. Protein: CASSLELAASLEQFF.

The chain links TRBV3-1 to TRBJ2-1; 7 bases fit TRBD2. This CDR3 has 16 residues. Germline lookup yields CDR1 LGHDT and CDR2 YNNKEL (reference sequence). With 4 bases clipped from V and 7 bases from J, the junction kept 13 bases outside the gene matches. CDR3 coding DNA: TGTGCCAGCAGCCCACCTGGCCTAGCGGCGGGGAATGAGCAGTTCTTC. Its protein product is CASSPPGLAAGNEQFF.

The gene calls are TRBV9 and TRBJ1-1, with D hard to call. Trimming left V 4 bases short and J 8 bases short, with 15 bases between. Germline CDR1 is SGDLS and CDR2 is YYNGEE. The CDR3 has 13 amino acids. The chain's CDR3 is CASSPIPSREAFF. CDR3 DNA sequence: TGTGCCAGCAGCCCCATACCCAGCCGGGAAGCTTTCTTT.

This clonotype was seen a handful of times. The chain links TRBV5-1 to TRBJ2-7; D is unresolved. The CDR3 covers 12 residues. The germline V gene encodes CDR1 SGHRS and CDR2 YFSETQ. The ends were cut back, 3 bases at V and 0 bases at J, with 4 bases in the middle. CDR3 loop: CASSSTSYEQYF. The CDR3 DNA sequence: TGCGCCAGCAGCTCGACCTCCTACGAGCAGTACTTC.

This clonotype was counted between two and nine times. The chain employs TRBV5-1 and TRBJ2-7; TRBD2 agrees at 13 bases. The V segment lost 5 bases and the J segment 0 bases; nucleotides outside the gene matches: 2. Germline V gene data show CDR1 as SGHRS and CDR2 as YFSETQ. This CDR3 spans 15 amino acids. This chain's CDR3 is CASRRTSGSSYEQYF. CDR3 bases: TGCGCCAGCAGGCGGACTAGCGGGAGCTCCTACGAGCAGTACTTC. Using reference TRBV5-1 and TRBJ2-7 for the parts outside the CDR3, the full variable domain is KAGVTQTPRYLIKTRGQQVTLSCSPISGHRSVSWYQQTPGQGLQFLFEYFSETQRNKGNFPGRFSGRQFSNSRSEMNVSTLELGDSALYLCASRRTSGSSYEQYFGPGTRLTVT.

The V and J genes are TRBV7-2 and TRBJ1-5; no clear D. Per germline, CDR1 SGHTA and CDR2 FQGNSA. The CDR3 is 13 amino acids. The V gene lost 8 bases and the J gene lost 2 bases, with 10 bases spanning the gap. The CDR3 loop reads CASAVRGNQPQHF. The CDR3 DNA reads as TGTGCCAGCGCCGTACGCGGCAATCAGCCCCAGCATTTT.

The table lists this clonotype with a few counts. The CDR3 DNA follows: TGTGCCAGCAGCTTCAACCCGGGACAGGGTGTAGCTTTCTTT. It specifies CASSFNPGQGVAFF. The chain couples TRBV11-1 to TRBJ1-1, with 9 bases that match TRBD1. This CDR3 spans 14 amino acids. Germline CDR1 is SGHAT and CDR2 is FQDESV (reference sequence). J was trimmed by 10 bases and V by 3 bases; bases with no gene match: 9. The full variable domain, with the rest looked up from reference TRBV11-1 and TRBJ1-1, is EAEVAQSPRYKITEKSQAVAFWCDPISGHATLYWYRQILGQGPELLVQFQDESVVDDSQLPKDRFSAERLKGVDSTLKIQPAELGDSAMYLCASSFNPGQGVAFFGQGTRLTVV.

The table lists this clonotype with many counts. The chain recombines TRBV28 with TRBJ2-7; the match to TRBD1 covers 7 bases. The trim removed 7 bases at V and 2 bases at J, leaving 11 bases unmatched. The CDR3 consists of 15 residues. CDR1 and CDR2 (germline): MDHEN, SYDVKM. The CDR3 loop is CASTTGTAIAYEQYF. DNA of the CDR3: TGTGCCAGCACCACCGGGACAGCAATCGCCTACGAGCAGTACTTC.

This clonotype was seen repeatedly, ten times or more. The V and J genes are TRBV28 and TRBJ2-3; TRBD2 is a possible D gene (5 bases). This CDR3 comprises 14 residues. With 8 bases removed from V and 0 bases from J, the gap between germline ends came to 12 bases. Germline loops: CDR1 MDHEN, CDR2 SYDVKM. The CDR3 loop is CASEERSSTDTQYF. The CDR3 DNA is TGTGCCAGCGAGGAGCGGAGCAGCACAGATACGCAGTATTTT.

This clonotype was counted a few times. The V call is TRBV29-1, the J call TRBJ1-2, with D perhaps matching TRBD1 (6 bases). The V end lost 5 bases, the J end lost 3 bases, and 10 bases lay between the germline ends. Germline CDR1 reads SQVTM; CDR2 reads ANQGSEA. The CDR3 consists of 12 residues. CDR3: CSVPGGHYGYTF. The CDR3 nucleotides read TGCAGCGTTCCGGGGGGGCACTATGGCTACACCTTC.

Points on this clonotype: This may arise from a read error, as a much more abundant clone is one base away. The chain joins TRBV3-1 to TRBJ2-7; TRBD2 aligns across 8 bases. The CDR3 length is 14 residues. Germline values: CDR1 LGHDT, CDR2 YNNKEL (reference sequence). V lost 5 bases to trimming and J lost 9 bases; unmatched junction nucleotides: 12. The CDR3 DNA sequence: TGTGCCAGCAGCTGGACAGCGGGAGTGTTCGGGCAGTACTTC. It is translated as CASSWTAGVFGQYF.

The V and J genes are TRBV6-1 and TRBJ1-1; 10 bases map to TRBD1. Germline trimming cut 8 bases from V and 5 bases from J; bases unmatched to any gene: 8. Per germline, CDR1 MNHNS and CDR2 SASEGT. CDR3 length: 14 amino acids. DNA of the CDR3: TGTGCCAGCTTAGGGACAGGGGAGTGGACTGAAGCTTTCTTT. It is translated as CASLGTGEWTEAFF.

Of note for this clonotype: A read error is possible here, since a much larger clone lies one base away. This chain links TRBV7-3 with TRBJ2-5; TRBD2 matches at 11 bases. The CDR3 extends over 15 amino acids. Germline V gene sequence: CDR1 SGHTA, CDR2 FQGTGA. J lost 11 bases, V lost 5 bases, and 13 bases had no gene match. The chain's CDR3 is CASSTGLAVYNEQYF. The CDR3 nucleotides read TGTGCCAGCAGCACGGGACTAGCGGTCTACAATGAGCAGTACTTC. The full variable domain, in which reference TRBV7-3 and TRBJ2-5 provide the parts outside the CDR3, is GAGVSQTPSNKVTEKGKYVELRCDPISGHTALYWYRQSLGQGPEFLIYFQGTGAADDSGLPNDRFFAVRPEGSVSTLKIQRTERGDSAVYLCASSTGLAVYNEQYFGPGTRLLVL.

This clonotype occurred a few times. J is TRBJ2-3 and V is TRBV5-1; 11 bases are shared with TRBD2. Germline lookup yields CDR1 SGHRS and CDR2 YFSETQ. V lost 0 bases, J lost 10 bases, and 16 bases stayed unmatched. There are 18 residues in the CDR3. CDR3 in DNA: TGCGCCAGCAGCTTGGGACTAGCGGGAACGAAGTCCTGGATGTCGCAGTATTTT. Its protein is CASSLGLAGTKSWMSQYF.

This clonotype has a handful of counts. Germline and junction disagree at one end, which may indicate a read error. J is TRBJ2-7 and V is TRBV12-3 or TRBV12-4; TRBD2 matches 11 bases. The CDR3 spans 13 residues. The CDR3 here is CAGSSSGRYEQYF. CDR3 nucleotide sequence: TGTGCCGGCAGTTCTAGCGGGAGGTACGAGCAGTACTTC.

This clonotype was seen repeatedly, ten times or more. V gene TRBV15 combines with J gene TRBJ2-1; 11 bases match TRBD2. The length of the CDR3 is 17 residues. Unmatched junction bases numbered 5, after V lost 4 bases and J lost 0 bases. CDR1 LNHNV and CDR2 YYDKDF come from the germline V gene (reference sequence). The CDR3 spells CATSIPTSGTSYNEQFF. CDR3 coding DNA: TGTGCCACCAGCATCCCGACTAGCGGGACCTCCTACAATGAGCAGTTCTTC.

This clonotype has a handful of counts. A read error may explain this, as a much larger clone is one base away. V gene TRBV12-3 or TRBV12-4 combines with J gene TRBJ1-4; D remains ambiguous. The CDR3 loop spans 14 amino acids. Trimming pared 2 bases from V and 13 bases from J, leaving 17 bases between. The CDR3 DNA is TGTGCCAGCAGTTTAAGGCCGGCCGGAGGGAGACTGTTTTTT. Protein: CASSLRPAGGRLFF.

Worth noting for this clonotype: A much larger clone lies one base from this, so it may be a read error. The chain carries TRBV4-1 and TRBJ2-7, with D unclear. The germline gives CDR1 MGHRA, CDR2 YSYEKL. The CDR3 has 15 residues. The CDR3 nucleotides read TGCGCCAGCGGCCAAGATGTTAGCCTCTGGTACGAGCAGTACTTC. As protein: CASGQDVSLWYEQYF.

In its sample, this clonotype was seen many times. This sequence joins TRBV6-1 and TRBJ1-2, with D unresolved. Germline lookup yields CDR1 MNHNS and CDR2 SASEGT. The CDR3 has 14 residues. Trimming pared 5 bases from V and 4 bases from J, leaving 14 bases between. CDR3 DNA: TGTGCCAGCAGTCCTACCCGGAGGAGCTATGGCTACACCTTC. It codes for CASSPTRRSYGYTF.

This clonotype came up many times. The chain's CDR3 is CASSLRYRDYEQYF. In nucleotides, the CDR3 is TGTGCCAGCAGCCTTAGGTACAGAGACTACGAGCAGTACTTC. The chain couples TRBV11-2 to TRBJ2-7; D is unclear. The germline V gene encodes CDR1 SGHAT and CDR2 FQNNGV. The V end lost 5 bases, the J end lost 3 bases, and 14 bases lay between the germline ends. CDR3 length: 14 amino acids.

The chain joins TRBV27 to TRBJ1-1; a weak D match, TRBD1 (5 bases). Germline values: CDR1 MNHEY, CDR2 SMNVEV (reference sequence). The V and J ends lost 6 bases and 4 bases respectively, with 15 bases between them. The CDR3 is 14 residues long. DNA for the CDR3: TGTGCCAGCAGGGAACGGGGGGGGAGCACTGAAGCTTTCTTT. Translated, it gives CASRERGGSTEAFF.

As concerns this clonotype: A much more abundant neighbour one base away suggests this may be a read error. The chain couples TRBV7-4 to TRBJ2-1; D is possibly TRBD2 (6 bases). Germline V gene lookup returns CDR1 SGHVT and CDR2 SQSDAQ. Trimming removed 3 bases at V and 7 bases at J, with 13 bases between. This CDR3 is 14 amino acids long. The CDR3 sequence is CASSLTRGCNEQFF. For the CDR3, the DNA is TGTGCCAGCAGCTTGACTAGAGGTTGTAATGAGCAGTTCTTC.

This clonotype was seen a handful of times. V gene TRBV5-1 combines with J gene TRBJ2-2, with unresolved D. There are 14 residues in the CDR3. V dropped 0 bases and J dropped 6 bases, with 9 bases sitting between them. Looked up from germline, CDR1 is SGHRS and CDR2 is YFSETQ. DNA for the CDR3: TGCGCCAGCAGCTTGGCCCGAGGCGCCGGGGAGCTGTTTTTT. Residues: CASSLARGAGELFF.

A few counts support this clonotype. Written as DNA, the CDR3 is TGTGCCAGCTGGAAGCGGGAGGGTGAGCAGTTCTTC. Its protein is CASWKREGEQFF. The chain recombines TRBV6-1 with TRBJ2-1; TRBD2 matches 10 bases. There are 12 residues in the CDR3. With V trimmed by 8 bases and J by 9 bases, 4 bases remained unmatched. Germline V CDR1 and CDR2: MNHNS, SASEGT.